Here is one T cell receptor beta chain with its context. Its antigen is not identified. Profiled with immunoSEQ multiplex PCR; TCRdb holds only in-frame clones, not every one. The sample consists of a few hundred thousand clones, roughly 90% of them appearing once. This sample was taken from a study of cytomegalovirus exposure and HLA in healthy donors. General study findings and limits: The TCR clusters that emerged in the first cohort tended, a later analysis found, to co-occur in the approximately 110 validation repertoires. Investigators reported about 160 TCR beta chains as tied to cytomegalovirus.

The CDR3 runs 15 residues. Looked up from germline, CDR1 is ENHRY and CDR2 is SYGVKD. Trimming cost V 7 bases and J 4 bases; bases outside gene matches: 9. The source is a woman younger than 30 in good health and CMV-seronegative. The sequenced sample was PBMCs. This sequence joins TRBV10-3 and TRBJ2-3; 9 bases map to TRBD2. The CDR3 is CAITMRREGSDTQYF. The CDR3 DNA sequence: TGTGCCATCACCATGAGGCGGGAGGGTTCAGATACGCAGTATTTT.